There are many counts of the clone carrying this T cell receptor beta chain. What it recognizes is unknown. The sample originates from a study of T cells in Graves' hyperthyroidism and ophthalmopathy. Study-wide context: Prior to any treatment, at the point of initial diagnosis, peripheral blood was collected.

Patients aged 18 to 65 had newly diagnosed hyperthyroidism of under 2 months' duration. The diagnostic basis comprised clinical symptoms, serum thyroxine and TRAb, thyroid ultrasound and orbital computed tomography. CDR1 is MNHEY, CDR2 SMNVEV, per germline (reference sequence). V lost 6 bases, J lost 7 bases, and 6 bases stayed unmatched. The CDR3 runs to 14 residues. There were TCR beta CDR3 regions amplified from RNA transcripts. First-round RT-PCR targeting the TCR CDR3 was performed with the HTBI primer set. TCRdb re-called the multiplex PCR reads with MiXCR, one entry per CDR3 protein. Among approximately 480,000 distinct CDR3 sequences listed, around 20% were seen once. Study observations and caveats: Within blood appeared most thyroid clonotypes that had expanded above 0.001.

The chain links TRBV27 to TRBJ1-2, with TRBD1 matching over 12 bases. This receptor was obtained from a man aged 18 to 29 with Graves' hyperthyroidism. The sequenced material came from blood. The chain's CDR3 is CASRKGQGAFGYTF. CDR3 nucleotides: TGTGCCAGCAGGAAGGGACAGGGGGCGTTTGGCTACACCTTC.